What follows is one TCR beta chain and its context. The data are from a study of shared clonotypes between healthy human individuals. Naive CD8 cells comprised CD45RO-negative, CCR7-positively selected cells, excluding terminally differentiated effector memory CD45RA+ cells. Profiling relied on immunoSEQ multiplex PCR, and the TCRdb table lists in-frame clones only, not all of them. The sample has 2 million to 2.5 million clones; approximately 94% are singletons. The CDR3 has 15 residues. Per the germline V gene, CDR1 is SGHAT and CDR2 is FQNNGV. Between the trimmed V and J ends, which lost 1 base and 0 bases, there was a span of 10 bases.

V gene TRBV11-2 combines with J gene TRBJ2-7; D unclear. Sequenced sample: naive CD8+ T cells sorted from blood. The receptor was derived from a man between 18 and 29 years old in good health. The CDR3 is CASSLGAGFSYEQYF. As DNA, the CDR3 is TGTGCCAGCAGCTTAGGGGCCGGCTTCTCCTACGAGCAGTACTTC.